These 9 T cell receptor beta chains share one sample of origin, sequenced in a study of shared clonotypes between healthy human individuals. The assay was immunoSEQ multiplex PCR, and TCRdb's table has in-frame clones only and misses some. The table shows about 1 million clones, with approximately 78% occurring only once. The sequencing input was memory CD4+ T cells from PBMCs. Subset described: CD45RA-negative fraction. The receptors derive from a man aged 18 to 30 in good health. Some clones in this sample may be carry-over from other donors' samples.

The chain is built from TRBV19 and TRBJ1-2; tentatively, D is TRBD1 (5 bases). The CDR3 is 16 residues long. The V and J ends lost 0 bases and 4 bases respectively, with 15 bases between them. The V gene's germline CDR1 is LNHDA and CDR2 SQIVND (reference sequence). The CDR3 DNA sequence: TGTGCCAGTAGTATAGATCTGGCAGGGCCCACCTATGGCTACACCTTC. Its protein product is CASSIDLAGPTYGYTF.

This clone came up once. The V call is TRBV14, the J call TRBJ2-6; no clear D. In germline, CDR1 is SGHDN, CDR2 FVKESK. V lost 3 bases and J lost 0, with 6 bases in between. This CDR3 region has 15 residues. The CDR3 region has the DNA TGTGCCAGCAGCCAGCAGTTCTCTGGGGCCAACGTCCTGACTTTC. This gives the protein CASSQQFSGANVLTF.

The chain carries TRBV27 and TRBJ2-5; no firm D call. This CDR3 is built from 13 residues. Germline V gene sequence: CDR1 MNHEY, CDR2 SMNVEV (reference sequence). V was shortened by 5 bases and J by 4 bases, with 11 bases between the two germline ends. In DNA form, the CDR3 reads TGTGCCAGCAGTCCCCCCGAGAGAGAGACCCAGTACTTC. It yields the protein CASSPPERETQYF.

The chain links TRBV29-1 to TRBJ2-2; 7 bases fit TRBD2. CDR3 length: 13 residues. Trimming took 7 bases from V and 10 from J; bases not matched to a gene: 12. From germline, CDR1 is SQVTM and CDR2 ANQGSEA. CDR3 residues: CSGGRAGAVELFF. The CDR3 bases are TGCAGCGGAGGCCGGGCGGGAGCAGTGGAGCTGTTTTTT.

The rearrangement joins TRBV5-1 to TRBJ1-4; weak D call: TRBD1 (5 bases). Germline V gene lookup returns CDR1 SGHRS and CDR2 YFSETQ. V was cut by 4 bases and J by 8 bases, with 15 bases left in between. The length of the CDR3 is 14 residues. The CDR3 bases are TGCGCCAGCAGCATCGGCGGGAAGGGGGAAAAACTGTTTTTT. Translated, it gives CASSIGGKGEKLFF.

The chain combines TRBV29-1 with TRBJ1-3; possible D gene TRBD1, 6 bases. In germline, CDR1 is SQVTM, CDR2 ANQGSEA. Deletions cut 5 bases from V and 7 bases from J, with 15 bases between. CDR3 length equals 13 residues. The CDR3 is CSVYQGSGNTIYF. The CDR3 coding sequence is TGCAGCGTTTACCAGGGGAGTGGGAACACCATATATTTT.

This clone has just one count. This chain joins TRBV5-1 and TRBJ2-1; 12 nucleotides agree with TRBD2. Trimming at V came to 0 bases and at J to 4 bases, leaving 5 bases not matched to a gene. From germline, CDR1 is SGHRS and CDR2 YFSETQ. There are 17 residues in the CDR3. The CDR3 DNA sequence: TGCGCCAGCAGCTTGGGCACTAGCGGGAGGAAGTACAATGAGCAGTTCTTC. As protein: CASSLGTSGRKYNEQFF.

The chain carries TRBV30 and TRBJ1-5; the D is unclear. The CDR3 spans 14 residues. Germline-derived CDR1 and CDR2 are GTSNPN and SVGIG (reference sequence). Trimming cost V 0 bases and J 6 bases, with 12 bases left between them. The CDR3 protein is CAWSVAGSGQPQHF. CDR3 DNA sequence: TGTGCCTGGAGTGTGGCGGGGTCGGGTCAGCCCCAGCATTTT.

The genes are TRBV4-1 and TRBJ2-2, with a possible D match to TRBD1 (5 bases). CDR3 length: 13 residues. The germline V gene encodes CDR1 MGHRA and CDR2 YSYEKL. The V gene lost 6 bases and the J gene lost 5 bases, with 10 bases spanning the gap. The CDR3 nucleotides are TGCGCCAGCAGAAGGCAGGGTACCGGGGAGCTGTTTTTT. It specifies CASRRQGTGELFF.